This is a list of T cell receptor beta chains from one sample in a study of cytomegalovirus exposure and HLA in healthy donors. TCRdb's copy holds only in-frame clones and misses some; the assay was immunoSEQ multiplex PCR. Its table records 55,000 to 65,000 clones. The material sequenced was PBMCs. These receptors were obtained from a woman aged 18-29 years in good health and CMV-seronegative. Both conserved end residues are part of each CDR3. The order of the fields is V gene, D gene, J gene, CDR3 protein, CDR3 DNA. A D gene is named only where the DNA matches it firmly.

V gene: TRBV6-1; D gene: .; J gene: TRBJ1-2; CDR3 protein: CASSPGHYGYTF; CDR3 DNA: TGTGCCAGCAGCCCAGGCCACTATGGCTACACCTTC
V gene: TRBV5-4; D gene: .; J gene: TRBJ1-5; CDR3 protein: CASSSGGSNQPQHF; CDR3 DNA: TGTGCCAGCAGCTCGGGGGGAAGCAATCAGCCCCAGCATTTT
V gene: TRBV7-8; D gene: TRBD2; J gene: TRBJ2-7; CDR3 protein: CASCPGQTAGGYYEQYF; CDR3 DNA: TGTGCCAGCTGTCCGGGACAGACAGCGGGAGGCTACTACGAGCAGTACTTC
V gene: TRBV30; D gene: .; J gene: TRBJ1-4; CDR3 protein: CAWSMGAANEKLFF; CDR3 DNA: TGTGCCTGGAGTATGGGAGCGGCTAATGAAAAACTGTTTTTT
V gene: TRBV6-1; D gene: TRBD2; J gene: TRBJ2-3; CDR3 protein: CASSNGRAADTQYF; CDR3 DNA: TGTGCCAGCAGCAACGGGAGGGCCGCAGATACGCAGTATTTT
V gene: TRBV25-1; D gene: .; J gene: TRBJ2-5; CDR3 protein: CASSDPRETQYF; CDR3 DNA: TGTGCCAGCAGTGACCCACGGGAGACCCAGTACTTC
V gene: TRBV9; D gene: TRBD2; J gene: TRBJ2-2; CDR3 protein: CASSPQGGRGSGELFF; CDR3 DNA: TGTGCCAGCAGCCCTCAGGGCGGGAGAGGGAGCGGGGAGCTGTTTTTT
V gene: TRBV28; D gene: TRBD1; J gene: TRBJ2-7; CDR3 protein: CASSAGGSLYEQYF; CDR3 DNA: TGTGCCAGCAGTGCAGGGGGCTCCCTCTACGAGCAGTACTTC
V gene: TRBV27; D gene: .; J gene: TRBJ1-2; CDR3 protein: CASSSLATAGGYTF; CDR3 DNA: TGTGCCAGCAGTTCCCTGGCCACCGCGGGGGGCTACACCTTC
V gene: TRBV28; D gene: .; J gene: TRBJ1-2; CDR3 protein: CASRDHGEDGYTF; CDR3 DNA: TGTGCCAGCCGAGATCATGGGGAGGATGGCTACACCTTC
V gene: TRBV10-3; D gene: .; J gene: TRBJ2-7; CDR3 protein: CAISETYEQYF; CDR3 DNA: TGTGCCATCAGTGAGACATACGAGCAGTACTTC
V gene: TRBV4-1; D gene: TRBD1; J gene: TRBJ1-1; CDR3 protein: CASSLTGGSLNTEAFF; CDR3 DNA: TGCGCCAGCAGTCTTACAGGGGGCTCTTTGAACACTGAAGCTTTCTTT
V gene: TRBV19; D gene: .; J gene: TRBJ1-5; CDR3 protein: CASNSWYQPQHF; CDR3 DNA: TGTGCCAGTAATAGTTGGTATCAGCCCCAGCATTTT
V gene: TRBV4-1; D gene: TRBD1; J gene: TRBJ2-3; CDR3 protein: CASSQDTGQGLASTDTQYF; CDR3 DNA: TGCGCCAGCAGCCAAGATACGGGACAGGGGCTTGCTAGCACAGATACGCAGTATTTT
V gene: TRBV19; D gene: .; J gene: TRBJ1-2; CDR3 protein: CASNHGRDGYTF; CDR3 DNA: TGTGCCAGTAATCACGGGAGGGACGGCTACACCTTC
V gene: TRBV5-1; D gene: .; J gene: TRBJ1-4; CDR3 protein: CASSLGSGTNEKLFF; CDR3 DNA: TGCGCCAGCAGCTTGGGGTCGGGGACTAATGAAAAACTGTTTTTT
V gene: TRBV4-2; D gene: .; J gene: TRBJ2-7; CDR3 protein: CASSQDLEQRSYEQYF; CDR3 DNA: TGTGCCAGCAGCCAAGATCTTGAACAGAGATCCTACGAGCAGTACTTC
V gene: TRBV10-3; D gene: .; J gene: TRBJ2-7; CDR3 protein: CAISVSSGYEQYF; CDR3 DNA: TGTGCCATCAGTGTCAGCTCGGGGTACGAGCAGTACTTC
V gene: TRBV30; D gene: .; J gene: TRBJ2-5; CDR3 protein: CAWSQDIPETQYF; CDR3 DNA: TGTGCCTGGAGCCAGGATATCCCAGAGACCCAGTACTTC
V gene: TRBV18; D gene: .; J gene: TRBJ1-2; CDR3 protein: CASSPPGEVYGYTF; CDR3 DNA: TGTGCCAGCTCACCACCAGGGGAGGTCTATGGCTACACCTTC
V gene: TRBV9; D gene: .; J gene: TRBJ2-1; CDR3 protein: CASSVGGVHEQFF; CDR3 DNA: TGTGCCAGCAGCGTAGGGGGAGTCCATGAGCAGTTCTTC
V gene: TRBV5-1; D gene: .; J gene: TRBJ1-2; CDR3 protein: CASRGGATYGYTF; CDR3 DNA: TGCGCCAGCAGAGGAGGCGCTACCTATGGCTACACCTTC
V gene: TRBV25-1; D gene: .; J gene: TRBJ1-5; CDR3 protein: CASSEPGGSNQPQHF; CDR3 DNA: TGTGCCAGCAGTGAGCCAGGTGGGAGCAATCAGCCCCAGCATTTT
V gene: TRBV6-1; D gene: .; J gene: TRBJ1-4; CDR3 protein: CASSEIREKLFF; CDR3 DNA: TGTGCCAGCAGTGAAATCAGGGAAAAACTGTTTTTT
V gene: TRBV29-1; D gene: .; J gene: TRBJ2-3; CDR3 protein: CRALTGTVYF; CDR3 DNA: TGCAGAGCCTTGACAGGAACCGTTTATTTT
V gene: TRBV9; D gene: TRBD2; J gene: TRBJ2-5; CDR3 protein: CASSEPPSGYMYQETQYF; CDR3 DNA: TGTGCCAGCAGCGAGCCCCCTAGCGGATATATGTACCAAGAGACCCAGTACTTC
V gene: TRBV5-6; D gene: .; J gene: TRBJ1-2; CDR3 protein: CASSLERGYHYGYTF; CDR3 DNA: TGTGCCAGCAGCTTGGAAAGGGGGTATCACTATGGCTACACCTTC
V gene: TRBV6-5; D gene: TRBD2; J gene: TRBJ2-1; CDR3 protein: CASSYTEAGGPNEQFF; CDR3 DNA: TGTGCCAGCAGTTACACGGAGGCGGGAGGGCCCAATGAGCAGTTCTTC
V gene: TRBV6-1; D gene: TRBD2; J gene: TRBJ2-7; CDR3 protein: CASSVYVSGRAPYEQYF; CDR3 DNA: TGTGCCAGCAGTGTCTATGTTAGCGGGAGGGCCCCCTACGAGCAGTACTTC
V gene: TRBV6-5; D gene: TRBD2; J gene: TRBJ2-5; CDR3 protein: CASRIIAGGQETQYF; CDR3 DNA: TGTGCCAGCAGGATTATAGCGGGAGGGCAAGAGACCCAGTACTTC
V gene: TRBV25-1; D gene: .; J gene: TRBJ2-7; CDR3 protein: CASSDPSLQGPAPYEQYF; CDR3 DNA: TGTGCCAGCAGTGACCCTTCCCTCCAGGGGCCGGCACCCTACGAGCAGTACTTC
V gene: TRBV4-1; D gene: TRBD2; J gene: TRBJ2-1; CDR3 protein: CASSQTSGDYNEQFF; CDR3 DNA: TGCGCCAGCAGCCAAACTAGCGGAGATTACAATGAGCAGTTCTTC